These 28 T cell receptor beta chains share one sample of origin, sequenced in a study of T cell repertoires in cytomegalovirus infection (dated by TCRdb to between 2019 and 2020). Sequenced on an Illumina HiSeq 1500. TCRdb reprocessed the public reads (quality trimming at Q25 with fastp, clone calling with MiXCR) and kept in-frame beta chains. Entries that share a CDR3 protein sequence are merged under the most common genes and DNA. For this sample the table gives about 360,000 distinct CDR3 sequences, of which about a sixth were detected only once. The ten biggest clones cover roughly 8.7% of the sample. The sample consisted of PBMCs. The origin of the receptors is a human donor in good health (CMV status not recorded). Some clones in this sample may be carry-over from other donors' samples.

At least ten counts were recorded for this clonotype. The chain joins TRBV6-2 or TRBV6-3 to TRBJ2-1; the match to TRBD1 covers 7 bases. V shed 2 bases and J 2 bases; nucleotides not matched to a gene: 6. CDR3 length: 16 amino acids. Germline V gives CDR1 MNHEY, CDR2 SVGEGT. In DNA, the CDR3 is TGTGCCAGCAGTTACATCCCCGGGACAGCCTACAATGAGCAGTTCTTC. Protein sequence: CASSYIPGTAYNEQFF.

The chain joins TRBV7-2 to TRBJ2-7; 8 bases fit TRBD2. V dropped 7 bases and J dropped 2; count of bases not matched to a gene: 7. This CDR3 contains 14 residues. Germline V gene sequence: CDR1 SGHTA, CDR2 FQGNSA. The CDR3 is CASTLTSGPYEQYF. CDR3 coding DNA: TGTGCCAGCACCCTCACTAGCGGTCCCTACGAGCAGTACTTC. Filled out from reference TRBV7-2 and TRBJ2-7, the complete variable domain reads GAGVSQSPSNKVTEKGKDVELRCDPISGHTALYWYRQSLGQGLEFLIYFQGNSAPDKSGLPSDRFSAERTGGSVSTLTIQRTQQEDSAVYLCASTLTSGPYEQYFGPGTRLTVT.

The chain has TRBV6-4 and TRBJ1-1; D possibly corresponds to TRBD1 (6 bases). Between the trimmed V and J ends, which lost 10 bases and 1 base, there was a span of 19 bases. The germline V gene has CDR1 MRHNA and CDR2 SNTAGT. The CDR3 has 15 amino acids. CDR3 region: CANKQHRAQNTEAFF. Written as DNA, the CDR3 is TGTGCCAACAAACAGCACAGGGCTCAGAACACTGAAGCTTTCTTT.

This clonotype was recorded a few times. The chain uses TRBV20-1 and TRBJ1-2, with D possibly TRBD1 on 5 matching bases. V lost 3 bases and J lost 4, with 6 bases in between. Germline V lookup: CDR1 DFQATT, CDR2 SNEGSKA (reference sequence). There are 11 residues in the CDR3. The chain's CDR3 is CSARTVYGYTF. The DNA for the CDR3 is TGCAGTGCTAGGACAGTCTATGGCTACACCTTC.

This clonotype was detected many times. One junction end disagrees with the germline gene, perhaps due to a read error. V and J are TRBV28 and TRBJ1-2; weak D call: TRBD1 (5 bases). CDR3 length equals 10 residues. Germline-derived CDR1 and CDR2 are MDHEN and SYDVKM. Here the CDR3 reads CASSFDRKVF. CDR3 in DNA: TGTGCCAGCAGTTTCGACAGAAAAGTTTTC.

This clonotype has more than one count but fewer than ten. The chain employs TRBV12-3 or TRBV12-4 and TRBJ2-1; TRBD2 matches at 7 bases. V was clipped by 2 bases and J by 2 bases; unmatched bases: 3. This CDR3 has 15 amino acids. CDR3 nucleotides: TGTGCCAGCAGTTTATTCGGGACTACCTACAATGAGCAGTTCTTC. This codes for CASSLFGTTYNEQFF.

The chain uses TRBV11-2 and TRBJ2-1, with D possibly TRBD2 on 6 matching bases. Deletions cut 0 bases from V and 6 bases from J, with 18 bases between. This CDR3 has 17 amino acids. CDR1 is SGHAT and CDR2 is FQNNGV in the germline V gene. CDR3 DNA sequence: TGTGCCAGCAGCTTAGATCAGAGGCGGGGCCTAGGCAATGAGCAGTTCTTC. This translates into CASSLDQRRGLGNEQFF.

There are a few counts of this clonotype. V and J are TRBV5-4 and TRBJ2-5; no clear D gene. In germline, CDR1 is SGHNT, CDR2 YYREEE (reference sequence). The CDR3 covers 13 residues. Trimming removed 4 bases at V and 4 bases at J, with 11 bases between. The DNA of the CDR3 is TGTGCCAGCAGCCCCATCGAAGGAGAGACCCAGTACTTC. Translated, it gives CASSPIEGETQYF.

CDR3 sequence (DNA): TGTGCCAGCAGCTTGATGGGCCTTAATGAAAAACTGTTTTTT. Protein: CASSLMGLNEKLFF. The V call is TRBV5-4, the J call TRBJ1-4; D remains unclear. CDR3 size: 14 residues. The ends were cut back, 1 base at V and 4 bases at J, with 8 bases in the middle. In germline, CDR1 is SGHNT, CDR2 YYREEE (reference sequence).

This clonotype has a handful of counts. The CDR3 DNA is TGTGCCAGCAGCTCCGGGACAGGGATTTCCGGGGAGCTGTTTTTT. This sequence encodes CASSSGTGISGELFF. The rearrangement uses TRBV5-5 and TRBJ2-2; 9 nucleotides align to TRBD1. CDR3 length: 15 residues. J gave up 6 bases and V 3 bases, and 6 bases lay outside the gene matches. From germline, CDR1 is SGHKS and CDR2 YYEKEE (reference sequence).

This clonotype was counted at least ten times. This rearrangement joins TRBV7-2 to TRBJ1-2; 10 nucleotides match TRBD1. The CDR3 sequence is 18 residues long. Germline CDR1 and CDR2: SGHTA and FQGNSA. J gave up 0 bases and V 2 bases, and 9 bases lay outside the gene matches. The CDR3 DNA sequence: TGTGCCAGCAGCTTATACCCCGCTGGGACAGGGGCTAACTATGGCTACACCTTC. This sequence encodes CASSLYPAGTGANYGYTF.

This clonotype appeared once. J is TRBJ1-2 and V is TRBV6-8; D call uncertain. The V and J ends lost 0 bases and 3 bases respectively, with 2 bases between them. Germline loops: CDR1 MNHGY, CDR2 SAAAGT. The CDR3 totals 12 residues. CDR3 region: CASSYSYYGYTF. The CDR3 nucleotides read TGTGCCAGCAGTTACTCTTACTATGGCTACACCTTC.

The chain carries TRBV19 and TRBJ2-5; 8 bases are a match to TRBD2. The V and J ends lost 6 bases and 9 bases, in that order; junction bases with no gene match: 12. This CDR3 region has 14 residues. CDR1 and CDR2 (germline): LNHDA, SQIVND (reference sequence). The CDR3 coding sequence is TGTGCCAGTAGAAAAGCGGGAGCAACAACGGCCCAGTACTTC. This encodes CASRKAGATTAQYF.

CDR3 sequence reads: CSVMTGLSVPSPTYGYTF. The CDR3, as DNA: TGCAGCGTGATGACAGGGCTTAGTGTCCCCTCCCCAACTTATGGCTACACCTTC. V gene TRBV29-1 combines with J gene TRBJ1-2; TRBD1 agrees at 7 bases. V was clipped by 6 bases and J by 5 bases; unmatched bases: 24. CDR3 length equals 18 residues. Germline CDR1 reads SQVTM; CDR2 reads ANQGSEA.

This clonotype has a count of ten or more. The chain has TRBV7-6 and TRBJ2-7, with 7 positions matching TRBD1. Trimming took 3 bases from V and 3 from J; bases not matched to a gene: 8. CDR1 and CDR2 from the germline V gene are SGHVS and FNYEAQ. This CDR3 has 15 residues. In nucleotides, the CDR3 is TGTGCCAGCAGCTTCGGCCCGGGACAGTACTACGAGCAGTACTTC. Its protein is CASSFGPGQYYEQYF.

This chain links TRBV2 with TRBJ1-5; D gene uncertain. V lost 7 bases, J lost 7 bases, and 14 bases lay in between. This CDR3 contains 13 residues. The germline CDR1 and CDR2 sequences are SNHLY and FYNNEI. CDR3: CASNRGVLQPQHF. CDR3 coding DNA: TGTGCCAGCAACCGCGGAGTCCTCCAGCCCCAGCATTTT.

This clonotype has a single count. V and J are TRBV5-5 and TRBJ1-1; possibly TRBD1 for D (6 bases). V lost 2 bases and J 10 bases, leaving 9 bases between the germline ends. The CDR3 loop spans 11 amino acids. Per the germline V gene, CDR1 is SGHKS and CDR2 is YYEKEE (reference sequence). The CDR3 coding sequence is TGTGCCAGCAGCTTTGACAGGCTAGCTTTCTTT. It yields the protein CASSFDRLAFF.

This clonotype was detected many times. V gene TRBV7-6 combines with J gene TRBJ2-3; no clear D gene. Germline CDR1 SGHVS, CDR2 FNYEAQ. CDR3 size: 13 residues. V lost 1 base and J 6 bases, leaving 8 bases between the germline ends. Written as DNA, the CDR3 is TGTGCCAGCAGCTTAGTTCTTGAGGATACGCAGTATTTT. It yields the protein CASSLVLEDTQYF.

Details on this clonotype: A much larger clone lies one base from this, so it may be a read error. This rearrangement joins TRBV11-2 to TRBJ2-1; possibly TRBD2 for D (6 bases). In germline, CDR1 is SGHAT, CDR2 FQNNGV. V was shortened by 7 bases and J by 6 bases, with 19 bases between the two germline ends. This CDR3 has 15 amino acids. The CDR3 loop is CASNPTGSLVNEQFF. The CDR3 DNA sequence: TGTGCCAGCAACCCCACCGGGAGTCTCGTCAATGAGCAGTTCTTC.

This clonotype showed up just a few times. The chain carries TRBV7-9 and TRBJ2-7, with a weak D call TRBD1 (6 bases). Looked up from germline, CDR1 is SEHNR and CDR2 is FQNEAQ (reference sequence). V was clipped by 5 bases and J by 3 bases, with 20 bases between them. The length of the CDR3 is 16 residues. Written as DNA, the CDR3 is TGTGCCAGCAGCCCCCGGGACACAGGACCCCACTACGAGCAGTACTTC. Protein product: CASSPRDTGPHYEQYF.

CDR3 sequence (DNA): TGCGCCAGCAGCCAGGTTGGAGGGAAGGGAGTGATACCTTCGGGCTACACCTTC. It encodes CASSQVGGKGVIPSGYTF. The chain recombines TRBV4-1 with TRBJ1-2; D not resolved. Trimming removed 3 bases from V and 8 bases from J, with 28 bases in between. The CDR3 has 18 amino acids. CDR1 is MGHRA and CDR2 is YSYEKL in the germline V gene.

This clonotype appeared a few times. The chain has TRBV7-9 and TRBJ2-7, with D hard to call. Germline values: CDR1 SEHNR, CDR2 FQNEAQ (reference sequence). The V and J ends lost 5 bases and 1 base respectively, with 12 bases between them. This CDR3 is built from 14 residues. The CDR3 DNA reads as TGTGCCAGCAGCCCTCCCCATAGTTCCTACGAGCAGTACTTC. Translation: CASSPPHSSYEQYF.

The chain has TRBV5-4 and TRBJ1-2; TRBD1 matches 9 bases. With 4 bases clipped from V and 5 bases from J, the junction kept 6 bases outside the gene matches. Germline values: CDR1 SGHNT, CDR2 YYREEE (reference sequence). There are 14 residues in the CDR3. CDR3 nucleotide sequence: TGTGCCAGCAGCCCAAACAGGGGGCCGTATGGCTACACCTTC. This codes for CASSPNRGPYGYTF. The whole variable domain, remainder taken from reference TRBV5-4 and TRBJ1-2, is ETGVTQSPTHLIKTRGQQVTLRCSSQSGHNTVSWYQQALGQGPQFIFQYYREEENGRGNFPPRFSGLQFPNYSSELNVNALELDDSALYLCASSPNRGPYGYTFGSGTRLTVV.

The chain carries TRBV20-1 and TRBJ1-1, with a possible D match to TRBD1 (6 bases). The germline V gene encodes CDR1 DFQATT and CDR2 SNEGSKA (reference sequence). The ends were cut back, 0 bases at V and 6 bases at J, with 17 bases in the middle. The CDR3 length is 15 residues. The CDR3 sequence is CSARDLTEGGSEAFF. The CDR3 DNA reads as TGCAGTGCTAGAGATTTGACAGAGGGGGGCTCTGAAGCTTTCTTT.

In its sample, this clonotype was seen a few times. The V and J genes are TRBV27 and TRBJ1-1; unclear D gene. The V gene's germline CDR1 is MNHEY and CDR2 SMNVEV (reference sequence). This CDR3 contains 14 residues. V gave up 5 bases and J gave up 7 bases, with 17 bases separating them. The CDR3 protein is CASSPAAFRGEAFF. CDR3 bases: TGTGCCAGCAGTCCTGCGGCGTTTCGGGGTGAAGCTTTCTTT.

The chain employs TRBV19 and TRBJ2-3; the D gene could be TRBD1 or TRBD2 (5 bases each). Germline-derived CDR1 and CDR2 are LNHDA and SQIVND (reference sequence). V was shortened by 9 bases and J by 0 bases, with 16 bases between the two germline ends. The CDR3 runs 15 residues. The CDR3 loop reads CASSRGAASTDTQYF. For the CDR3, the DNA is TGTGCCAGCTCAAGAGGGGCGGCCAGCACAGATACGCAGTATTTT.

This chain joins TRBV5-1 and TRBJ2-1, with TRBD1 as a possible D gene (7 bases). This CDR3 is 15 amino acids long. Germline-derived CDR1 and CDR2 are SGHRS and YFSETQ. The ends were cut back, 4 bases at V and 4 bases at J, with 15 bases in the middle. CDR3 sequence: CASSPPAGGYNEQFF. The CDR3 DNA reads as TGCGCCAGCAGCCCTCCGGCAGGGGGGTACAATGAGCAGTTCTTC.

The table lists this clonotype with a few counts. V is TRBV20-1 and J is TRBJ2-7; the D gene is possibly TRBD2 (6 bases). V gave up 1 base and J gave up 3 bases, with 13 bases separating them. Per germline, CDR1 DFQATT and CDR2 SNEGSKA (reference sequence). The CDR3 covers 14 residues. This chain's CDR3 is CSARAGRLLYEQYF. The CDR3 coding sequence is TGCAGTGCTAGAGCCGGGAGACTCCTCTACGAGCAGTACTTC.